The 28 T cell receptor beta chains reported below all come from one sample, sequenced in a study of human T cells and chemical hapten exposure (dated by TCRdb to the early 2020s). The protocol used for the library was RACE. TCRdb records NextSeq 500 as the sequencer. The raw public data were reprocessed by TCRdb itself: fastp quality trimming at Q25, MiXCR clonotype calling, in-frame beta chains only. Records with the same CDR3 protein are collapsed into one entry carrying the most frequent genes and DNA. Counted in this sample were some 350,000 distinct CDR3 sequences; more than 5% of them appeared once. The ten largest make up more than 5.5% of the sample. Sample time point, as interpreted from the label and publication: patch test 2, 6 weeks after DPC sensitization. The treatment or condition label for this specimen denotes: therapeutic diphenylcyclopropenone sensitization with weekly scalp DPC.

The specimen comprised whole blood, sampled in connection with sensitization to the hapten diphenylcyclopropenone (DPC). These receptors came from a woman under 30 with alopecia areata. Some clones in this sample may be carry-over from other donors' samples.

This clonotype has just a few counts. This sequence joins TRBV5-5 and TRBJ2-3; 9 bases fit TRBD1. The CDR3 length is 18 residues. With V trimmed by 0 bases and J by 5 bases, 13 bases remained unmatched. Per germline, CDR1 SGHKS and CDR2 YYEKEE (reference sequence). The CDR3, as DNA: TGTGCCAGCAGCTTGGTCCCGCAAAACAGGGGGCGGCAAGATACGCAGTATTTT. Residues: CASSLVPQNRGRQDTQYF.

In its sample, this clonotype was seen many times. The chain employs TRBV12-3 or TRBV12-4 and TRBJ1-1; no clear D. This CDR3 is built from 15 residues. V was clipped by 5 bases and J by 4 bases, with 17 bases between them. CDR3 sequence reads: CASSPLGGRPTEAFF. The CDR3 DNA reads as TGTGCCAGCAGTCCTCTTGGTGGCAGGCCCACTGAAGCTTTCTTT.

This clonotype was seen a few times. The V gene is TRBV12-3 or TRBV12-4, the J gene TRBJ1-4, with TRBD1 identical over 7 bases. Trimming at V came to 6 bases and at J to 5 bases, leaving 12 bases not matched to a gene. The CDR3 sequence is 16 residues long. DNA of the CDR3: TGTGCCAGCAGACTGGGACCGGGACAGACAAATGAAAAACTGTTTTTT. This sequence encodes CASRLGPGQTNEKLFF.

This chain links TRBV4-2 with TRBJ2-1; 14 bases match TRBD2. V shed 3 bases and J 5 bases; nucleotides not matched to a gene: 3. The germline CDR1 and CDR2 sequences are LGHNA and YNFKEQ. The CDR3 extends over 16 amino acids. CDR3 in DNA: TGTGCCAGCAGCCAGTGGACTAGCGGGGGGAACAATGAGCAGTTCTTC. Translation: CASSQWTSGGNNEQFF.

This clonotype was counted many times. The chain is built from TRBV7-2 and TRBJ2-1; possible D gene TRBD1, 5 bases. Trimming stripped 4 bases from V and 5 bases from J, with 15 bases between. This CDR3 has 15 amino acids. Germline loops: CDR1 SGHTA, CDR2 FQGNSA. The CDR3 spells CASSSTDSPDNEQFF. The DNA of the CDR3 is TGTGCCAGCAGCTCTACAGACAGTCCGGACAATGAGCAGTTCTTC.

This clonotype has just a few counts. CDR3 nucleotide sequence: TGTGCCAGCAGTGAAGGAGGGGCGCCCGGGACTGGCTACACCTTC. Translating it yields CASSEGGAPGTGYTF. This rearrangement joins TRBV2 to TRBJ1-2, with a weak D call TRBD1 (5 bases). V lost 1 base and J 7 bases, leaving 16 bases between the germline ends. Germline CDR1 is SNHLY and CDR2 is FYNNEI. CDR3 size: 15 residues.

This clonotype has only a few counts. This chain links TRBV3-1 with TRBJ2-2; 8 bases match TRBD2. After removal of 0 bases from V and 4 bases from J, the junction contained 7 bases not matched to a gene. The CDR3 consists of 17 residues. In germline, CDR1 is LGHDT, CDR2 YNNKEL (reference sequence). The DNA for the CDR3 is TGTGCCAGCAGCCAAGATTACGGGGGGGCTCGCACCGGGGAGCTGTTTTTT. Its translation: CASSQDYGGARTGELFF.

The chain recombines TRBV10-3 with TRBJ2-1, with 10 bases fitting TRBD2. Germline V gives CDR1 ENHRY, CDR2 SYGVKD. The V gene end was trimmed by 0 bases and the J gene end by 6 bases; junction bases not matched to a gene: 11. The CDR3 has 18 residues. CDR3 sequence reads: CAISESTRWASGGNEQFF. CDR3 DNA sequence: TGTGCCATCAGTGAGTCGACCCGTTGGGCTAGCGGGGGCAATGAGCAGTTCTTC.

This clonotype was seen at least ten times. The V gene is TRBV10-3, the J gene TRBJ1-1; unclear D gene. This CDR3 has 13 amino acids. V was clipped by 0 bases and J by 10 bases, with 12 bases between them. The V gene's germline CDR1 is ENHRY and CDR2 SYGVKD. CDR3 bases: TGTGCCATCAGTGAGTCGGAGGCCGAGTCAGCTTTCTTT. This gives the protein CAISESEAESAFF.

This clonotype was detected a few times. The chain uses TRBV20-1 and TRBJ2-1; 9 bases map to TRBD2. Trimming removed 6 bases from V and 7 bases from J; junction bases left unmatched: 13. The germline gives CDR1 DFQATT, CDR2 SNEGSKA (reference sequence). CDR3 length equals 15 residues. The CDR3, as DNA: TGCAGTGCCGCATCGGGGCGGGGGGGCATTAATGAGCAGTTCTTC. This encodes CSAASGRGGINEQFF.

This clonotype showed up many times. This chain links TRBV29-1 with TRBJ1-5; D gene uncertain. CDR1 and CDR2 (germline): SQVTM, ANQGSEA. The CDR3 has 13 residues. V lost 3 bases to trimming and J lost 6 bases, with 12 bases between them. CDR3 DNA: TGCAGCGTTGAGTTAGGGTACGGTCAGCCCCAGCATTTT. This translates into CSVELGYGQPQHF. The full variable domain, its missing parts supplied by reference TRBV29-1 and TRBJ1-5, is SAVISQKPSRDICQRGTSLTIQCQVDSQVTMMFWYRQQPGQSLTLIATANQGSEATYESGFVIDKFPISRPNLTFSTLTVSNMSPEDSSIYLCSVELGYGQPQHFGDGTRLSIL.

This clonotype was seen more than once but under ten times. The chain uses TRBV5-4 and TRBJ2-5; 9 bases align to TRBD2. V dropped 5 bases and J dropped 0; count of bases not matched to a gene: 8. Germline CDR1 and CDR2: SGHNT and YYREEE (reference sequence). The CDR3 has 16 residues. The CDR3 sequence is CASSSPAGGYQETQYF. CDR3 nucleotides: TGTGCCAGCAGTTCCCCCGCGGGGGGGTACCAAGAGACCCAGTACTTC. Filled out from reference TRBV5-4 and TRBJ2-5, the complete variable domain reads ETGVTQSPTHLIKTRGQQVTLRCSSQSGHNTVSWYQQALGQGPQFIFQYYREEENGRGNFPPRFSGLQFPNYSSELNVNALELDDSALYLCASSSPAGGYQETQYFGPGTRLLVL.

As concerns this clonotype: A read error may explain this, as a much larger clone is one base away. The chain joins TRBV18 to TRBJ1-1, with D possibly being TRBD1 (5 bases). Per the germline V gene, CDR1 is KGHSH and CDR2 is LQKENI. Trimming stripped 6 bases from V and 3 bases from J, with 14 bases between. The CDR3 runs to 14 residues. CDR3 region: CASSVGESDTEAFF. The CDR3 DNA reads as TGTGCCAGCTCTGTGGGGGAGTCGGACACTGAAGCTTTCTTT.

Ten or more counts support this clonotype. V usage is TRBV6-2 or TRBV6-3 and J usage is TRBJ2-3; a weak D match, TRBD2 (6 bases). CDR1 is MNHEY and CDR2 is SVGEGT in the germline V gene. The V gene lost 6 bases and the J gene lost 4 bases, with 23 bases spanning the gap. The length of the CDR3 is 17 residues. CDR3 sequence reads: CASSPHHGGVIADTQYF. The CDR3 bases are TGTGCCAGCAGCCCACACCACGGGGGAGTGATCGCAGATACGCAGTATTTT.

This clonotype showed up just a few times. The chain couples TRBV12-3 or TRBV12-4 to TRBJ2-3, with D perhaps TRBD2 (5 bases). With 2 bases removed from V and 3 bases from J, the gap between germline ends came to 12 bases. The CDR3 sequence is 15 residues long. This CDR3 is CASSLSTLGTDTQYF. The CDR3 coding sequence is TGTGCCAGCAGTTTATCGACACTAGGGACAGATACGCAGTATTTT.

CDR3 in DNA: TGTGCCAGCAGTAACGAGGGGGCTAGCTCCTACGAGCAGTACTTC. Amino acid sequence: CASSNEGASSYEQYF. The chain is built from TRBV6-5 and TRBJ2-7; 7 bases agree with TRBD1. Germline assignment: CDR1 MNHEY and CDR2 SVGAGI. The CDR3 extends over 15 amino acids. Trimming took 5 bases from V and 0 from J; bases not matched to a gene: 7.

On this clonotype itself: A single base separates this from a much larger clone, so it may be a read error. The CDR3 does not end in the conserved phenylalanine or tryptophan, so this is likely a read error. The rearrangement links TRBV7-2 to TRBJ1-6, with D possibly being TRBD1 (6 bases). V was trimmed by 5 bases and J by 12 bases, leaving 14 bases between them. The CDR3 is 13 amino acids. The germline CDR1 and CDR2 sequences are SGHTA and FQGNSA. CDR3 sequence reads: CASSVLGGRPLHL. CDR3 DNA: TGTGCCAGCAGCGTCTTGGGGGGCCGACCCCTCCACCTT.

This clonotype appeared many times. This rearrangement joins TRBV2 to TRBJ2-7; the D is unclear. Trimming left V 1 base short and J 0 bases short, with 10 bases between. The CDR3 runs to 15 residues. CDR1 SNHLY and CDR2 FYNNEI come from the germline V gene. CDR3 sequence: CASSEGIVASYEQYF. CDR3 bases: TGTGCCAGCAGTGAAGGAATCGTAGCCTCCTACGAGCAGTACTTC.

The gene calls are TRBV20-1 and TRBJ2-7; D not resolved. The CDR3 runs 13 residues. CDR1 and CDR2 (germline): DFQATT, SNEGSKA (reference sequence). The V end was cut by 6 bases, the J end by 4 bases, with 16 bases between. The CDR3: CSAQKDGVYEQYF. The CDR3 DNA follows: TGCAGTGCCCAGAAGGACGGAGTTTACGAGCAGTACTTC.

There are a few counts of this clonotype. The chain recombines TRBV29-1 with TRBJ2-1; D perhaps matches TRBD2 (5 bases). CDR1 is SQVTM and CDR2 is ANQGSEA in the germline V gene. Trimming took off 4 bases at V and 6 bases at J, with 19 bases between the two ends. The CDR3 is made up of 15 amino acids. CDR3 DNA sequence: TGCAGCGTTGTTCTCCAACCTCACCGGGGCAATGAGCAGTTCTTC. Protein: CSVVLQPHRGNEQFF.

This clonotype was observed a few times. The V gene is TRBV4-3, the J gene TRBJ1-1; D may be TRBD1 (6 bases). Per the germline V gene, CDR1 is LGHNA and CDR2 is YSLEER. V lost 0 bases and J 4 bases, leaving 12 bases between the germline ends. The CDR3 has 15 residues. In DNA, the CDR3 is TGCGCCAGCAGCCAAGATCGGGGGCGCGGCACTGAAGCTTTCTTT. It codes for CASSQDRGRGTEAFF.

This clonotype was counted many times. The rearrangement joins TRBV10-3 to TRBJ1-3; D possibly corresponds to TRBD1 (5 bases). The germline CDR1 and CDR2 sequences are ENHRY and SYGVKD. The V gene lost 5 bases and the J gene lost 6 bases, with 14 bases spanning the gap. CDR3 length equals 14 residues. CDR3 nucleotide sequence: TGTGCCATCAGTTCCTCGGACATCCAAAACACCATATATTTT. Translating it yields CAISSSDIQNTIYF.

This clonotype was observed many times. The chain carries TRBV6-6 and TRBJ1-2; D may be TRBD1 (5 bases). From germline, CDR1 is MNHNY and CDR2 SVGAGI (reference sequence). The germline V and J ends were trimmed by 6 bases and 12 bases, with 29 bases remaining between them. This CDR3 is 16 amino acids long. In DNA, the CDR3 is TGTGCCAGCAGCTCCTTATCAGAGTTGAACGGCCGGGGGGACACCTTC. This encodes CASSSLSELNGRGDTF.

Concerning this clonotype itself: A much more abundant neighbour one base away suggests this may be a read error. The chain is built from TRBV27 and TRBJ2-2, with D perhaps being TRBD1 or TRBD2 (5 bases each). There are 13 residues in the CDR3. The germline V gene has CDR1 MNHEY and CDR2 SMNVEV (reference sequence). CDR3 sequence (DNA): TGTGCCAGCGGGACCGCGAACACCGGGGACCTGTTTTTT. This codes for CASGTANTGDLFF.

CDR3 sequence: CASSTSGGGLWEQFF. The DNA of the CDR3 is TGTGCCAGCAGTACTAGCGGGGGGGGTCTCTGGGAGCAGTTCTTC. This chain joins TRBV6-6 and TRBJ2-1, with 13 bases fitting TRBD2. J lost 10 bases, V lost 5 bases, and 8 bases had no gene match. Germline V CDR1 and CDR2: MNHNY, SVGAGI (reference sequence). The CDR3 has 15 residues.

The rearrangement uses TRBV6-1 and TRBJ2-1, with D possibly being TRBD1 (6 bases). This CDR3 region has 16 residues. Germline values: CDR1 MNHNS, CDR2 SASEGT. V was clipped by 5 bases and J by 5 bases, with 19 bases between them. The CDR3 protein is CASSRLGDKLNNEQFF. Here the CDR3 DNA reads TGTGCCAGCAGTCGTCTGGGGGACAAACTGAACAATGAGCAGTTCTTC.

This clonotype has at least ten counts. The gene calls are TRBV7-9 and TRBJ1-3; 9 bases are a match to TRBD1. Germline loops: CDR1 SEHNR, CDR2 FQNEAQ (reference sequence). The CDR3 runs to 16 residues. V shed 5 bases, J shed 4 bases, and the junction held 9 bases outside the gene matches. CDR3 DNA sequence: TGTGCCAGCAGCCGGAAAACAGGGGGCCAAGGAAACACCATATATTTT. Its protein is CASSRKTGGQGNTIYF.

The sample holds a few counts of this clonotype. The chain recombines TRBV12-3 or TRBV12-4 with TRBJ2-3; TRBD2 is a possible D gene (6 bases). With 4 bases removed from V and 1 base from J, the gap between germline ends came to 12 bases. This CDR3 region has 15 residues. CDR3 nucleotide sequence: TGTGCCAGCAGTTCACTCACGGGGGGCACAGATACGCAGTATTTT. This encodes CASSSLTGGTDTQYF.